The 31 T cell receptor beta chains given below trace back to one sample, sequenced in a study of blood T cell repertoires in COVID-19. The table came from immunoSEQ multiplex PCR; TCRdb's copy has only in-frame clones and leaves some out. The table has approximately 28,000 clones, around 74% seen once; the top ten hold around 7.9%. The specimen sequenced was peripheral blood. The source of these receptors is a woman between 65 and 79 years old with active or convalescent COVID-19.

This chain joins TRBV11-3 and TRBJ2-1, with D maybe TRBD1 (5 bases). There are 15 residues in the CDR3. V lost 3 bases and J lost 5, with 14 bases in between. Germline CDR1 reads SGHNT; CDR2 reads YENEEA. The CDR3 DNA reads TGTGCCAGCAGCTTGTATGGGGCGGACGACAATGAGCAGTTCTTC. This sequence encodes CASSLYGADDNEQFF.

This CDR3 is CASSPIGQVGAYGYTF. The DNA for the CDR3 is TGCGCCAGCAGCCCTATCGGACAGGTCGGGGCCTATGGCTACACCTTC. The chain combines TRBV5-1 with TRBJ1-2; 7 nucleotides align to TRBD1. This CDR3 spans 16 amino acids. In germline, CDR1 is SGHRS, CDR2 YFSETQ. With V trimmed by 4 bases and J by 4 bases, 13 bases remained unmatched.

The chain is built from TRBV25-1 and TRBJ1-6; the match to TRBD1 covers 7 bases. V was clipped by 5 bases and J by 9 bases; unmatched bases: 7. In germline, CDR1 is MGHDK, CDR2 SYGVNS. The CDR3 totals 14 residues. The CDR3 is CASSHTGVRSPLHF. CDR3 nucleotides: TGTGCCAGCAGTCATACAGGGGTTCGTTCACCCCTCCACTTT.

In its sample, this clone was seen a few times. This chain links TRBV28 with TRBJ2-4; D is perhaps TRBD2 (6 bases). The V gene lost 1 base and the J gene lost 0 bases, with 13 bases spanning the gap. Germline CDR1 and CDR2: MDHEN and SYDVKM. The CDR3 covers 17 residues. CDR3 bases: TGTGCCAGCAGTTTATTAAAGGAGGGAGGAGCCAAAAACATTCAGTACTTC. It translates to CASSLLKEGGAKNIQYF.

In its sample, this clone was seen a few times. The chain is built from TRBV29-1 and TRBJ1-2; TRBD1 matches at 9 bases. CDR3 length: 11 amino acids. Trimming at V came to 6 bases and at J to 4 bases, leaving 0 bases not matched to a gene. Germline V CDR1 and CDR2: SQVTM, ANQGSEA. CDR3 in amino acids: CSVQGAYGYTF. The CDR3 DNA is TGCAGCGTACAGGGGGCCTATGGCTACACCTTC.

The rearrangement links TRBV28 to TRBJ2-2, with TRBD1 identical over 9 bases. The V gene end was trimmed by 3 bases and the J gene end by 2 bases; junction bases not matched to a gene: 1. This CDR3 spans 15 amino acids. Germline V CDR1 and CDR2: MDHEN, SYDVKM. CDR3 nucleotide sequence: TGTGCCAGCAGTTTGGGACAGGGTAACACCGGGGAGCTGTTTTTT. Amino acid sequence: CASSLGQGNTGELFF.

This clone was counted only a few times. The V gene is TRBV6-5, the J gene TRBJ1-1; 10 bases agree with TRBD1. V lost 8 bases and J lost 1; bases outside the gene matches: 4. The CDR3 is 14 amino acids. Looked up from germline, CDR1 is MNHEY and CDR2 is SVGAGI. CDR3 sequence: CASLDRGPNTEAFF. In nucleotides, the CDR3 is TGTGCCAGCTTAGACAGGGGGCCGAACACTGAAGCTTTCTTT.

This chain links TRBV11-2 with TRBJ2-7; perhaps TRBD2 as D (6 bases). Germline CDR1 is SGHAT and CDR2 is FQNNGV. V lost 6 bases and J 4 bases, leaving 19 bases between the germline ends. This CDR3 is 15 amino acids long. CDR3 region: CASRTGTSLGYEQYF. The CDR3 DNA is TGTGCCAGCAGAACCGGGACTTCCCTCGGATACGAGCAGTACTTC.

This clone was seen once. Here the CDR3 reads CASSQSRGSGRGSDTQYF. In DNA form, the CDR3 reads TGCGCCAGCAGCCAAAGTAGGGGGAGCGGGAGAGGGTCAGATACGCAGTATTTT. This chain connects TRBV4-1 to TRBJ2-3; 8 nucleotides agree with TRBD2. This CDR3 is 18 amino acids long. The germline V gene has CDR1 MGHRA and CDR2 YSYEKL. The junction had 14 bases not matched to a gene; V was cut back by 2 bases and J by 4 bases.

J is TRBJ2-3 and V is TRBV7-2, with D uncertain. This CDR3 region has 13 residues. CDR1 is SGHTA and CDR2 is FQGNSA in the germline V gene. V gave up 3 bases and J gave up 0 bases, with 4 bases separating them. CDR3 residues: CASSFLSTDTQYF. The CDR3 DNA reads TGTGCCAGCAGCTTTTTAAGCACAGATACGCAGTATTTT. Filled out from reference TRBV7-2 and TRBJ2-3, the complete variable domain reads GAGVSQSPSNKVTEKGKDVELRCDPISGHTALYWYRQSLGQGLEFLIYFQGNSAPDKSGLPSDRFSAERTGGSVSTLTIQRTQQEDSAVYLCASSFLSTDTQYFGPGTRLTVL.

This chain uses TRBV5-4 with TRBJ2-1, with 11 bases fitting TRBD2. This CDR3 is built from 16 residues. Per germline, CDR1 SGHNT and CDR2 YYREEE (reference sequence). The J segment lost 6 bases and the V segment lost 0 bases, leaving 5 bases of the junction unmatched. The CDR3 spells CASSLGLAGRSNEQFF. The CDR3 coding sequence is TGTGCCAGCAGCTTGGGACTAGCGGGAAGGAGCAATGAGCAGTTCTTC.

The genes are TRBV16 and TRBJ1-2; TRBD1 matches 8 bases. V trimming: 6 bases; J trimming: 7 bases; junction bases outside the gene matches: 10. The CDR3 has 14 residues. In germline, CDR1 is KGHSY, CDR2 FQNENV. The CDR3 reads CASRASPDRGGYTF. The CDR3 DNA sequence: TGTGCCAGCAGGGCCTCCCCCGACAGGGGTGGCTACACCTTC.

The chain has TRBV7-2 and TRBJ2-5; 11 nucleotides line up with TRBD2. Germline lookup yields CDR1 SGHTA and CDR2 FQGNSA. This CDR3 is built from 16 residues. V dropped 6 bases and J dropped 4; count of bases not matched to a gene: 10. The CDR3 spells CASRLAGASTVETQYF. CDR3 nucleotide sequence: TGTGCCAGCAGACTAGCGGGGGCATCCACGGTAGAGACCCAGTACTTC.

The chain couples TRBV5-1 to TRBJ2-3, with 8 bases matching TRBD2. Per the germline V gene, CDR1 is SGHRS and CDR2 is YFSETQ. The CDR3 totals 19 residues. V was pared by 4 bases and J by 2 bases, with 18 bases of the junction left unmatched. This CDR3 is CASSRKSGGPETSTDTQYF. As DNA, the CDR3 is TGCGCCAGCAGCCGGAAATCGGGAGGGCCGGAAACTTCCACAGATACGCAGTATTTT.

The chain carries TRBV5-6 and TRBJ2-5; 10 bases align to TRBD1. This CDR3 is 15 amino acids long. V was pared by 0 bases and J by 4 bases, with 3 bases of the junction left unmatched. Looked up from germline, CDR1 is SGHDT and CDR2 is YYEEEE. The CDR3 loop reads CASSLGQGAGETQYF. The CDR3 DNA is TGTGCCAGCAGCTTGGGACAGGGGGCGGGAGAGACCCAGTACTTC.

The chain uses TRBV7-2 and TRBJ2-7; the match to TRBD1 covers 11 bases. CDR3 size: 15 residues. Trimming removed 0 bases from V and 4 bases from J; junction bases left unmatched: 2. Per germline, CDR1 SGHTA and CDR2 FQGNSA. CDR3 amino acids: CASSLAGTGGYEQYF. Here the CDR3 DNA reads TGTGCCAGCAGCTTAGCCGGGACAGGGGGGTACGAGCAGTACTTC.

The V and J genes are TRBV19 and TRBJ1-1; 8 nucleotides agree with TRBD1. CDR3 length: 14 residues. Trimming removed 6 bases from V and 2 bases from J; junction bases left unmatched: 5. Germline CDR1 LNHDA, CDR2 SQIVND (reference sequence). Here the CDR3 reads CASRTGVPNTEAFF. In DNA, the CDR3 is TGTGCCAGTAGGACAGGGGTCCCTAACACTGAAGCTTTCTTT.

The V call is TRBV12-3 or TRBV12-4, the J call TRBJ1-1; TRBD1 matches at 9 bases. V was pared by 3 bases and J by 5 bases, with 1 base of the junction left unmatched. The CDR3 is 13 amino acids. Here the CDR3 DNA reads TGTGCCAGCAGTTTGGGACAGGGTACTGAAGCTTTCTTT. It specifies CASSLGQGTEAFF.

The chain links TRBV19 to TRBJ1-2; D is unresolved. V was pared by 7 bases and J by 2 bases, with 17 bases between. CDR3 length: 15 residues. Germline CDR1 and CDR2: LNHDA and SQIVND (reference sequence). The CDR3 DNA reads TGTGCCAGTACTAATCTTAAGTTGAAGAACTATGGCTACACCTTC. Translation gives CASTNLKLKNYGYTF.

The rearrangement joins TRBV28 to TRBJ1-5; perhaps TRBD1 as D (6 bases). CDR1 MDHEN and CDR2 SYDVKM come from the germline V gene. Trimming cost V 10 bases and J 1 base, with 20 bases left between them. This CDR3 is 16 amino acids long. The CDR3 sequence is CATTPAGGQSNQPQHF. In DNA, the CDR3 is TGTGCCACCACCCCAGCGGGGGGCCAAAGCAATCAGCCCCAGCATTTT.

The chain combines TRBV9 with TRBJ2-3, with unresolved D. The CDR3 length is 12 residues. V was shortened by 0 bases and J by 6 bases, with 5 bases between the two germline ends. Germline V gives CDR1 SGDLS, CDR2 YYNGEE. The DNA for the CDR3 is TGTGCCAGCAGCGTAGTGGGCGATACGCAGTATTTT. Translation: CASSVVGDTQYF. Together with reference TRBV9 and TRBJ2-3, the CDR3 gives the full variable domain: DSGVTQTPKHLITATGQRVTLRCSPRSGDLSVYWYQQSLDQGLQFLIQYYNGEERAKGNILERFSAQQFPDLHSELNLSSLELGDSALYFCASSVVGDTQYFGPGTRLTVL.

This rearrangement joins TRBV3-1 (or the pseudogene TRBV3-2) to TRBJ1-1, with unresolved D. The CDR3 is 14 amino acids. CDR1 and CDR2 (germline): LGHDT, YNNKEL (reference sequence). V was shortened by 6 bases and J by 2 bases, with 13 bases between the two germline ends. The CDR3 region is CASSPVGPNTEAFF. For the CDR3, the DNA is TGTGCCAGCAGTCCCGTGGGCCCTAACACTGAAGCTTTCTTT.

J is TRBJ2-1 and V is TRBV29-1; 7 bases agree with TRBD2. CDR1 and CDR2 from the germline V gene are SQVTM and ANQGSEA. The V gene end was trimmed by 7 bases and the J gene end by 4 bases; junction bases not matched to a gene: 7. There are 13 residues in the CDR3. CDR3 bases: TGCAGCGACCTGACTAGCAGATACAATGAGCAGTTCTTC. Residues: CSDLTSRYNEQFF.

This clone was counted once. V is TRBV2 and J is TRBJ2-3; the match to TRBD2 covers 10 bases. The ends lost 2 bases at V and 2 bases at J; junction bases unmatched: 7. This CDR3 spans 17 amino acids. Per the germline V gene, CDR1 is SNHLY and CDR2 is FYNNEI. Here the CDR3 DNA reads TGTGCCAGCAGTGAACGGGCTAGCGGGGGACACACAGATACGCAGTATTTT. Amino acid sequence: CASSERASGGHTDTQYF.

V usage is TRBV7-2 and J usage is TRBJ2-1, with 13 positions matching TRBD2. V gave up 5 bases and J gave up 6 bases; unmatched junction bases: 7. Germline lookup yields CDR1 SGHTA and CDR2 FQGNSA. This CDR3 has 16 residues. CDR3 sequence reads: CASSPRTSGSGNEQFF. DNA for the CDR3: TGTGCCAGCAGCCCAAGGACTAGCGGGAGTGGCAATGAGCAGTTCTTC. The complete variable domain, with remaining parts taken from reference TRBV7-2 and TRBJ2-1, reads GAGVSQSPSNKVTEKGKDVELRCDPISGHTALYWYRQSLGQGLEFLIYFQGNSAPDKSGLPSDRFSAERTGGSVSTLTIQRTQQEDSAVYLCASSPRTSGSGNEQFFGPGTRLTVL.

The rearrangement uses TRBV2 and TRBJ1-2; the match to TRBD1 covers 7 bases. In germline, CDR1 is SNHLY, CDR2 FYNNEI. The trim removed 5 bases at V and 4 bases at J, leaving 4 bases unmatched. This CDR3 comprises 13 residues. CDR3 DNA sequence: TGTGCCAGCAGTTACAGGGGAGTCTATGGCTACACCTTC. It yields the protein CASSYRGVYGYTF.

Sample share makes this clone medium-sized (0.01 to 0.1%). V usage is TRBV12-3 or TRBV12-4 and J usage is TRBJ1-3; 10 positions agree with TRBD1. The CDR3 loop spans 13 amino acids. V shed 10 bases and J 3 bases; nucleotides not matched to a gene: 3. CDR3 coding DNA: TGTGCCACCGGGACAGGGGTTGGAAACACCATATATTTT. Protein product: CATGTGVGNTIYF.

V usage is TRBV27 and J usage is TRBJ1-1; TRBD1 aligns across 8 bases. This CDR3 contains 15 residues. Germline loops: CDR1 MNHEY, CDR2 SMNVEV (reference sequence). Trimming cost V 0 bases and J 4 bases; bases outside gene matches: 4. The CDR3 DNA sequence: TGTGCCAGCAGTTTATCTGGACAGGGAGGCACTGAAGCTTTCTTT. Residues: CASSLSGQGGTEAFF.

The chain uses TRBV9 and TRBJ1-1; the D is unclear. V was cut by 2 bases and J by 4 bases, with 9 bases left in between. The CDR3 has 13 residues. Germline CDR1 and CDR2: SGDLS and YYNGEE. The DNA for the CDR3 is TGTGCCAGCAGCGTGGGAGGGAGCACTGAAGCTTTCTTT. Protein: CASSVGGSTEAFF.

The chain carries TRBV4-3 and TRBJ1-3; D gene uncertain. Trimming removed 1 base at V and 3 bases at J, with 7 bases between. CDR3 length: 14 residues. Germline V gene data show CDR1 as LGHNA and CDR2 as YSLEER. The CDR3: CASSQGVFGNTIYF. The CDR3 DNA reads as TGCGCCAGCAGCCAAGGAGTTTTTGGAAACACCATATATTTT.

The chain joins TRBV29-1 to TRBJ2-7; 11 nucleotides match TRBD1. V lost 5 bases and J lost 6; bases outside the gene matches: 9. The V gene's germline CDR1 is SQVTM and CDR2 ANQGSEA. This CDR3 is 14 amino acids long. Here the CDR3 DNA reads TGCAGCGTTAGGACAGGGGGCGACGGCGGCGAGCAGTACTTC. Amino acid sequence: CSVRTGGDGGEQYF.